The 16 T cell receptor beta chains below come from one sample, sequenced in a study of cytomegalovirus exposure and HLA in healthy donors. PCR was performed using 60 Vbeta and 13 Jbeta primers. TCRdb's table, derived via immunoSEQ multiplex PCR, lists solely in-frame clones and lacks some. The data contain some 190,000 clones, approximately 84% of them seen just once; the ten biggest clones take up more than 1.1%. Material for sequencing was PBMCs. The receptors were gathered from a girl aged 5-17 years in good health and CMV-seropositive.

This clone was observed a single time. The chain employs TRBV27 and TRBJ2-5; 9 nucleotides align to TRBD1. The CDR3 contains 13 residues. V trimming: 4 bases; J trimming: 6 bases; junction bases outside the gene matches: 3. Per germline, CDR1 MNHEY and CDR2 SMNVEV (reference sequence). The DNA of the CDR3 is TGTGCCAGCAGTTCCGGACAGGGGAAGACCCAGTACTTC. The encoded protein is CASSSGQGKTQYF.

The genes are TRBV27 and TRBJ1-1; no clear D. Germline CDR1 MNHEY, CDR2 SMNVEV (reference sequence). The V and J ends lost 5 bases and 0 bases respectively, with 13 bases between them. The CDR3 extends over 15 amino acids. The CDR3 reads CASSPIPAMNTEAFF. In DNA form, the CDR3 reads TGTGCCAGCAGTCCCATACCCGCTATGAACACTGAAGCTTTCTTT.

The chain couples TRBV10-3 to TRBJ2-2; D ambiguous. This CDR3 comprises 15 residues. Trimming shortened V by 3 bases and J by 1 base, and 9 bases separated the two germline ends. The V gene's germline CDR1 is ENHRY and CDR2 SYGVKD. DNA of the CDR3: TGTGCCATCAGTGACGTCCAGGAGAACACCGGGGAGCTGTTTTTT. Protein product: CAISDVQENTGELFF.

This rearrangement joins TRBV6-1 to TRBJ1-3, with no clear D. The V gene's germline CDR1 is MNHNS and CDR2 SASEGT. The V and J ends lost 1 base and 9 bases respectively, with 10 bases between them. This CDR3 is built from 13 residues. The CDR3, as DNA: TGTGCCAGCAGTGAAGTTGAGGAAAGCACCATATATTTT. Its translation: CASSEVEESTIYF.

V usage is TRBV9 and J usage is TRBJ2-7; the D gene is possibly TRBD2 (6 bases). Trimming shortened V by 4 bases and J by 2 bases, and 13 bases separated the two germline ends. The CDR3 length is 14 residues. Germline V CDR1 and CDR2: SGDLS, YYNGEE. CDR3: CASSPGAGTYEQYF. DNA of the CDR3: TGTGCCAGCAGCCCCGGGGCGGGGACCTACGAGCAGTACTTC.

This clone is a singleton in its sample. This chain links TRBV4-1 with TRBJ2-1; 8 nucleotides align to TRBD2. The V gene end was trimmed by 2 bases and the J gene end by 8 bases; junction bases not matched to a gene: 5. From germline, CDR1 is MGHRA and CDR2 YSYEKL. The CDR3 runs 14 residues. In DNA, the CDR3 is TGCGCCAGCAGCCAAAGGACTAGCCGCGATGAGCAGTTCTTC. Translated, it gives CASSQRTSRDEQFF.

The V and J genes are TRBV30 and TRBJ2-2, with D perhaps TRBD1 (5 bases). V lost 0 bases and J 7 bases, leaving 9 bases between the germline ends. The CDR3 spans 13 residues. In germline, CDR1 is GTSNPN, CDR2 SVGIG (reference sequence). The CDR3, as DNA: TGTGCCTGGAGTGTGTCAGGGCTCGGGGAGCTGTTTTTT. Amino acids: CAWSVSGLGELFF.

The V gene is TRBV7-6, the J gene TRBJ2-7; tentatively, D is TRBD1 (6 bases). CDR3 length equals 14 residues. Trimming removed 5 bases from V and 5 bases from J, with 16 bases in between. CDR1 SGHVS and CDR2 FNYEAQ come from the germline V gene. CDR3 in DNA: TGTGCCAGCAGCGCCCGTAGGGGGTCCCACGAGCAGTACTTC. Its protein is CASSARRGSHEQYF.

A note on this clone: This specimen includes other DNA sequences encoding the same CDR3. This chain links TRBV11-1 with TRBJ2-2, with 7 bases identical to TRBD2. The V and J ends lost 7 bases and 1 base, in that order; junction bases with no gene match: 15. Germline V lookup: CDR1 SGHAT, CDR2 FQDESV (reference sequence). This CDR3 is 18 amino acids long. Here the CDR3 reads CASTARQGLAGNTGELFF. The DNA of the CDR3 is TGTGCCAGCACCGCACGGCAAGGATTAGCGGGGAACACCGGGGAGCTGTTTTTT.

This chain uses TRBV15 with TRBJ2-7; 7 nucleotides agree with TRBD2. CDR3 length: 15 amino acids. V shed 1 base, J shed 2 bases, and the junction held 5 bases outside the gene matches. Germline loops: CDR1 LNHNV, CDR2 YYDKDF (reference sequence). The CDR3 nucleotides read TGTGCCACCAGCAGAGGCGGGGGAGCCCCCTACGAGCAGTACTTC. Protein: CATSRGGGAPYEQYF.

This clone was seen a handful of times. The V gene is TRBV7-9, the J gene TRBJ2-7; 8 positions match TRBD2. V lost 5 bases, J lost 4 bases, and 10 bases stayed unmatched. The CDR3 is made up of 15 amino acids. Germline V gene lookup returns CDR1 SEHNR and CDR2 FQNEAQ (reference sequence). The CDR3 loop is CASSALAGRIYEQYF. In nucleotides, the CDR3 is TGTGCCAGCAGCGCGCTAGCGGGCAGGATTTACGAGCAGTACTTC.

This clone was picked up many times. The chain couples TRBV27 to TRBJ2-1; a weak D match, TRBD1 (5 bases). CDR3 length: 14 amino acids. V shed 2 bases and J shed 7 bases, with 12 bases lying between them. CDR1 and CDR2 (germline): MNHEY, SMNVEV (reference sequence). The CDR3 nucleotides read TGTGCCAGCAGTTTACGGGCAGGGCTGAATGAGCAGTTCTTC. This encodes CASSLRAGLNEQFF.

The chain couples TRBV6-1 to TRBJ2-5; TRBD2 matches 10 bases. Germline CDR1 and CDR2: MNHNS and SASEGT. The V gene end was trimmed by 4 bases and the J gene end by 3 bases; junction bases not matched to a gene: 8. The CDR3 is made up of 16 amino acids. The CDR3 reads CASSGGVGLAEETQYF. DNA of the CDR3: TGTGCCAGCAGTGGGGGGGTCGGACTAGCGGAAGAGACCCAGTACTTC.

The V call is TRBV5-4, the J call TRBJ2-5, with 12 nucleotides matching TRBD2. This CDR3 contains 14 residues. After removal of 5 bases from V and 4 bases from J, the junction contained 3 bases not matched to a gene. Germline CDR1 is SGHNT and CDR2 is YYREEE (reference sequence). This CDR3 is CASSSSGRGETQYF. The CDR3 coding sequence is TGTGCCAGCAGTTCTAGCGGGAGGGGAGAGACCCAGTACTTC.

The rearrangement uses TRBV7-7 and TRBJ2-5, with 7 bases aligning to TRBD2. Per the germline V gene, CDR1 is SSHAT and CDR2 is FNYEAQ (reference sequence). CDR3 length: 15 amino acids. J lost 4 bases, V lost 3 bases, and 8 bases had no gene match. CDR3 DNA sequence: TGTGCCAGCAGCTTGGGGGGGGATCCCCGAGAGACCCAGTACTTC. The encoded protein is CASSLGGDPRETQYF.

The chain recombines TRBV4-1 with TRBJ2-3; 10 nucleotides line up with TRBD1. Germline values: CDR1 MGHRA, CDR2 YSYEKL. Trimming cost V 4 bases and J 2 bases; bases outside gene matches: 6. The length of the CDR3 is 16 residues. This CDR3 is CASSRRQGAITDTQYF. Written as DNA, the CDR3 is TGCGCCAGCAGCCGCCGACAGGGGGCTATCACAGATACGCAGTATTTT.